The present entry profiles one T cell receptor (beta chain) with its context. No antigen is known for it. The record originates from a study of shared clonotypes between healthy human individuals. Study-wide results and limits: The low donor count limited represented genetic and exposure-history diversity.

Researchers divided each subset's genomic DNA evenly across several immunoSEQ plates. TCRdb keeps only in-frame clones here, not all; method: immunoSEQ multiplex PCR. The data contain about 2.3 million clones, 80% to 95% of them singletons. Trimming cost V 0 bases and J 2 bases, with 3 bases left between them. The CDR3 extends over 13 amino acids. Looked up from germline, CDR1 is MGHDK and CDR2 is SYGVNS. Input material: naive CD4+ T cells from PBMCs. Subset in this sample: CD45RA+ positively selected. The receptor comes from a man between 18 and 29 years old in good health. Some clones in this sample may be carry-over from other donors' samples. V usage is TRBV25-1 and J usage is TRBJ2-3; no definite D call. The CDR3 loop is CASSEYVTDTQYF. CDR3 nucleotide sequence: TGTGCCAGCAGTGAATACGTCACAGATACGCAGTATTTT.